The clone carrying this TCR beta chain occurred once. What it binds is unknown. Trimming took 0 bases from V and 5 from J, leaving 13 bases between them. The CDR3 spans 15 residues. CDR1 and CDR2 from the germline V gene are KGHSH and LQKENI. The assay was immunoSEQ multiplex PCR, and TCRdb's table has in-frame clones only and misses some. This sample has 100,000 to 150,000 clones; around 94% occur once, and the top ten carry roughly 1.2%. The sample belongs to a study of cytomegalovirus exposure and HLA in healthy donors. Findings and limits, study-wide: Reports showed the classifier diagnosing cytomegalovirus status with high specificity and sensitivity. Whilst most TCR sequences proved rare, a subset of public TCRs occurred across many donors.

The specimen sequenced was PBMCs. The sequence was obtained from a woman under 30 in good health and CMV-seronegative. The rearrangement links TRBV18 to TRBJ1-2; maybe TRBD1 (5 bases). CDR3 nucleotide sequence: TGTGCCAGCTCACCACCTTCTAGGGGCGCGTATGGCTACACCTTC. This translates into CASSPPSRGAYGYTF.